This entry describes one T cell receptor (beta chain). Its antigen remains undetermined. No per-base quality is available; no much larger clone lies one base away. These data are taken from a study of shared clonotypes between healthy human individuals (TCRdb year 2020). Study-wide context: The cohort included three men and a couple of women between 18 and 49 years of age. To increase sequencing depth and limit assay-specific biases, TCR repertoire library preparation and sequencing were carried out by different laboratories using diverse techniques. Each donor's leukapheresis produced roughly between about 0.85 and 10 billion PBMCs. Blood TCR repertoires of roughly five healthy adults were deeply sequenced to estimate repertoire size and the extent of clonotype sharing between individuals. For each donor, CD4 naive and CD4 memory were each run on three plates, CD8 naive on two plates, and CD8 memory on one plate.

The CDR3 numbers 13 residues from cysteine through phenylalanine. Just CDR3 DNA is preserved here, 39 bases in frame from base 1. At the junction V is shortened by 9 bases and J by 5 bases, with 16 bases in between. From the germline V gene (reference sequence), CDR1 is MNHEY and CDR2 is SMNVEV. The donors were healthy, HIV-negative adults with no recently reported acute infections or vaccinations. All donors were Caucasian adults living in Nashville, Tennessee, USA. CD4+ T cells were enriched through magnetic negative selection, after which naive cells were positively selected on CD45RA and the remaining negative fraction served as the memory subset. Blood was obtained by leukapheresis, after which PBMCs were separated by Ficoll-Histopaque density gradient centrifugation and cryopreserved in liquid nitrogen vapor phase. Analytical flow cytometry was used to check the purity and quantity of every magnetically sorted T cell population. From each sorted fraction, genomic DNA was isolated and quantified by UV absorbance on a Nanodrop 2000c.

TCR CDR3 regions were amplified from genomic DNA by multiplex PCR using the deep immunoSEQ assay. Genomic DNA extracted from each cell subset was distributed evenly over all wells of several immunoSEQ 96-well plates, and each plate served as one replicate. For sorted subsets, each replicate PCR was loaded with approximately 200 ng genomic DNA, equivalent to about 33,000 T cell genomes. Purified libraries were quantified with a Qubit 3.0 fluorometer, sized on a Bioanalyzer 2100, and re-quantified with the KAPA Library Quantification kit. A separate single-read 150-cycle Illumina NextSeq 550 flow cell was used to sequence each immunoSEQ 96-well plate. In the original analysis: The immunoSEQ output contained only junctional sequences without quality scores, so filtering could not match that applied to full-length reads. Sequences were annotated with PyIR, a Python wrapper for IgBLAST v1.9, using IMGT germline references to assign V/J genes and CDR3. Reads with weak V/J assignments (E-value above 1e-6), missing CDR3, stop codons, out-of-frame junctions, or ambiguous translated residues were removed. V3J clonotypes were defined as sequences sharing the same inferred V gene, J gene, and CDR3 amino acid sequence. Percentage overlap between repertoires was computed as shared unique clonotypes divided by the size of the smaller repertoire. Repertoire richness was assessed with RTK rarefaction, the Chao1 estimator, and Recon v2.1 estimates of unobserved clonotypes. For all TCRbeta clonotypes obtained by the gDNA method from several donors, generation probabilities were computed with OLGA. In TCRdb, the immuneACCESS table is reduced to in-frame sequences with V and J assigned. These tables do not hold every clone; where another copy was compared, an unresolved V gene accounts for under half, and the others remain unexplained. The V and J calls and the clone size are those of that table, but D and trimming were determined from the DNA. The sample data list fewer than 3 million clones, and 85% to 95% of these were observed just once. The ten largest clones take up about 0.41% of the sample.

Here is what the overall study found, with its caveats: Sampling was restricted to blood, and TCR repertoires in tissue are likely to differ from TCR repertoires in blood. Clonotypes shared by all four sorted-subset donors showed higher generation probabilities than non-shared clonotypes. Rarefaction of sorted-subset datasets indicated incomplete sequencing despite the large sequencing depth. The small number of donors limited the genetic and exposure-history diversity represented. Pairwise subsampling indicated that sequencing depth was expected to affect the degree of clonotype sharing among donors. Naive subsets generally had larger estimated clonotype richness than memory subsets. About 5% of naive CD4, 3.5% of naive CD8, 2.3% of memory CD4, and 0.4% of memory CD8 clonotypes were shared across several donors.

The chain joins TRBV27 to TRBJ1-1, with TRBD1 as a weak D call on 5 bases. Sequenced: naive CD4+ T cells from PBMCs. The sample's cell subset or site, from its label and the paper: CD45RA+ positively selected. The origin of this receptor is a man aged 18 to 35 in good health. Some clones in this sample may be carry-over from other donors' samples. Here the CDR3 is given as CASRMGLITEAFF. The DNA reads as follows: TGTGCCAGTCGAATGGGGCTCATAACTGAAGCTTTCTTT.